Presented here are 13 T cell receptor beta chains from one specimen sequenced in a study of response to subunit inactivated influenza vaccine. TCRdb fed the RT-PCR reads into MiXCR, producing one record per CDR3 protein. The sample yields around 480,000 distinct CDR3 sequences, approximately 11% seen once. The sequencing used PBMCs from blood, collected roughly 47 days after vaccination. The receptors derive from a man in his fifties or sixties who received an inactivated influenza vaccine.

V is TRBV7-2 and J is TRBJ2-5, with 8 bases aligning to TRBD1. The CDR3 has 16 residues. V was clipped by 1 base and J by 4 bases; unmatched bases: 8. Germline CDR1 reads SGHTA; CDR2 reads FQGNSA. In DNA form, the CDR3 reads TGTGCCAGCAGCTTAGTGGGGACAGGAACATTAGAGACCCAGTACTTC. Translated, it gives CASSLVGTGTLETQYF. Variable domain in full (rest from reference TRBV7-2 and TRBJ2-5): GAGVSQSPSNKVTEKGKDVELRCDPISGHTALYWYRQSLGQGLEFLIYFQGNSAPDKSGLPSDRFSAERTGGSVSTLTIQRTQQEDSAVYLCASSLVGTGTLETQYFGPGTRLLVL.

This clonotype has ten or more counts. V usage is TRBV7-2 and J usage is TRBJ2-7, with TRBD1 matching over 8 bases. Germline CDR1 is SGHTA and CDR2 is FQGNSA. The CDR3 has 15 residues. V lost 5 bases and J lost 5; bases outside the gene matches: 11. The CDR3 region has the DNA TGTGCCAGCAGCCCTGAGACAGGGGTAGGCCACGAGCAGTACTTC. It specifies CASSPETGVGHEQYF. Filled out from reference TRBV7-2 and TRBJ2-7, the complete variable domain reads GAGVSQSPSNKVTEKGKDVELRCDPISGHTALYWYRQSLGQGLEFLIYFQGNSAPDKSGLPSDRFSAERTGGSVSTLTIQRTQQEDSAVYLCASSPETGVGHEQYFGPGTRLTVT.

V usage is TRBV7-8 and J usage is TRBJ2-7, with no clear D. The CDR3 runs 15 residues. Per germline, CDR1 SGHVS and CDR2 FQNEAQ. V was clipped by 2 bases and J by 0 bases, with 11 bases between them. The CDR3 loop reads CASSLQLQISYEQYF. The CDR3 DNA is TGTGCCAGCAGCTTACAATTACAGATCTCCTACGAGCAGTACTTC.

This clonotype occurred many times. CDR3 sequence: CSVVTGTLAKNIQYF. CDR3 DNA sequence: TGCAGCGTAGTCACCGGGACATTGGCCAAAAACATTCAGTACTTC. This sequence joins TRBV29-1 and TRBJ2-4, with D possibly matching TRBD1 (6 bases). The CDR3 contains 15 residues. V was shortened by 6 bases and J by 1 base, with 16 bases between the two germline ends. CDR1 and CDR2 from the germline V gene are SQVTM and ANQGSEA.

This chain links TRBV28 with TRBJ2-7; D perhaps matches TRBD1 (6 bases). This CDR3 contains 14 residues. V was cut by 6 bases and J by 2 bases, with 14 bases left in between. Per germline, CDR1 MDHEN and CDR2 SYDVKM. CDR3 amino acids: CASSRTGNPYEQYF. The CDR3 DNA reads TGTGCCAGCAGCCGAACAGGGAACCCCTACGAGCAGTACTTC.

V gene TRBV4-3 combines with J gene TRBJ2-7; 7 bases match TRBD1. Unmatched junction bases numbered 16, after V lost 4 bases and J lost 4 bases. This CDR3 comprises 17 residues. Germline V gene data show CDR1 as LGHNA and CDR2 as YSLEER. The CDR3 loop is CASSRRRDSTFIYEQYF. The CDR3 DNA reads TGCGCCAGCAGCCGCCGCCGGGACAGTACATTTATTTACGAGCAGTACTTC.

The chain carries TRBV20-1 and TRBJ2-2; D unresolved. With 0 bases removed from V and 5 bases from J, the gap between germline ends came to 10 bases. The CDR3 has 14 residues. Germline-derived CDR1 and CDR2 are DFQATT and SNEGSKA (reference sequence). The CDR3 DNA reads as TGCAGTGCTAGAGATCCTCTGGGGACCGGGGAGCTGTTTTTT. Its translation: CSARDPLGTGELFF.

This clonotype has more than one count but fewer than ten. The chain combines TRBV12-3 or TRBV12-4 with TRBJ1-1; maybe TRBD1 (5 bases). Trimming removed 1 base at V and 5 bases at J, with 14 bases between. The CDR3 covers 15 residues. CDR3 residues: CASSLDNPGLTEAFF. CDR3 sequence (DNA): TGTGCCAGCAGTTTAGACAACCCGGGGCTTACTGAAGCTTTCTTT.

The CDR3 loop reads CASSLVGQGVYEQYF. The CDR3 DNA follows: TGTGCCAGCAGCTTAGTCGGGCAGGGGGTCTACGAGCAGTACTTC. The chain carries TRBV7-9 and TRBJ2-7, with 7 bases that match TRBD1. The trim removed 1 base at V and 3 bases at J, leaving 6 bases unmatched. The germline gives CDR1 SEHNR, CDR2 FQNEAQ (reference sequence). This CDR3 contains 15 residues.

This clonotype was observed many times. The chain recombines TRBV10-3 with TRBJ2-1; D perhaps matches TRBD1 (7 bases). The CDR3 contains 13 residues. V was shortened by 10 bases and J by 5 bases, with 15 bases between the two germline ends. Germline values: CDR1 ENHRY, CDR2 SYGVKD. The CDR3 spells CATSQGGHNEQFF. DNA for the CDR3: TGTGCCACCTCCCAGGGGGGCCACAATGAGCAGTTCTTC.

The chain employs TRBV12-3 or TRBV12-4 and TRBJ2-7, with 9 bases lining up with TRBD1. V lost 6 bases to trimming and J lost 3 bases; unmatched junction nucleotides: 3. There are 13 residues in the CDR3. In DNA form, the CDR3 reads TGTGCCAGCAGGAAGACAGGGGGCTACGAGCAGTACTTC. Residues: CASRKTGGYEQYF.

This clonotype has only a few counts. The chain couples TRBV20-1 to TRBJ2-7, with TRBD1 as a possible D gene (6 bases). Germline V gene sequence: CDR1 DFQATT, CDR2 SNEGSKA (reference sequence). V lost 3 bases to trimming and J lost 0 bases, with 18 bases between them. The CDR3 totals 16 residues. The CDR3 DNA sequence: TGCAGTGCTAGGGACAGCTTAGACTCAAGCTCCTACGAGCAGTACTTC. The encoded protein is CSARDSLDSSSYEQYF.

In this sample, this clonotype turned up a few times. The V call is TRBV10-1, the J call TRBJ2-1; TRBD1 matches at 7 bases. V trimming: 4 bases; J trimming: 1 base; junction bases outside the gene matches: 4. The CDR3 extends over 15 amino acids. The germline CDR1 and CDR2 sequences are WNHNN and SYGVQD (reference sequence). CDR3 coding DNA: TGCGCCAGCAGTGGGAACAGGGGTTCCTACAATGAGCAGTTCTTC. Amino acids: CASSGNRGSYNEQFF.